This T cell receptor beta chain was profiled in a study of blood T cells in healthy people across ages. General study results and limits: Aged donors had fewer naive CD4+ cells and lower diversity than long-lived donors. Observed TCR beta diversity showed a strong correlation with the percentage of naive T cells as measured by flow cytometry. With donor CMV status unknown, expanded clonotype changes were possibly confounded.

A second PCR of 7 to 11 cycles used a sample-barcoded 5' primer and a J-beta primer mix. From each sample, at least 2.5 million paired-end reads containing CDR3 were obtained. TCRdb itself ran the 5' RACE reads through MiXCR, one entry per CDR3 protein. This sample yields about 640,000 distinct CDR3 sequences, of which roughly 50% are seen a single time; 30% to 40% belongs to the top ten. The CDR3 consists of 15 residues. Germline-derived CDR1 and CDR2 are MNHEY and SVGAGI. V lost 6 bases and J lost 1, with 13 bases in between. As for this clonotype: Its antigen is still unknown.

The source of this sequence is a man aged 55 to 70 in good health. The rearrangement uses TRBV6-5 and TRBJ1-5; D not resolved. Sequencing was done on a sample of blood. The CDR3 DNA reads as TGTGCCAGCAGAGAAGAGGGTCCCAGCAATCAGCCCCAGCATTTT. Its translation is CASREEGPSNQPQHF.